Shown below are 11 T cell receptor beta chains from a single sample sequenced in a study of blood T cell repertoires in COVID-19. Profiled with immunoSEQ multiplex PCR; TCRdb holds only in-frame clones, not every one. Among 250,000 or so clones listed, about three quarters were seen once. The material sequenced was peripheral blood. These receptors originate from an elderly woman with acute or convalescent COVID-19.

V and J are TRBV5-1 and TRBJ1-4; TRBD1 aligns across 8 bases. V gave up 4 bases and J gave up 2 bases; unmatched junction bases: 4. CDR3 length: 15 amino acids. CDR1 is SGHRS and CDR2 is YFSETQ in the germline V gene. CDR3: CASSTQGATNEKLFF. DNA for the CDR3: TGCGCCAGCAGCACCCAGGGGGCCACTAATGAAAAACTGTTTTTT. Complete variable domain (other parts from reference TRBV5-1 and TRBJ1-4): KAGVTQTPRYLIKTRGQQVTLSCSPISGHRSVSWYQQTPGQGLQFLFEYFSETQRNKGNFPGRFSGRQFSNSRSEMNVSTLELGDSALYLCASSTQGATNEKLFFGSGTQLSVL.

The chain links TRBV2 to TRBJ1-3; D unresolved. CDR3 length: 17 residues. Germline CDR1 SNHLY, CDR2 FYNNEI. The germline V and J ends were trimmed by 1 base and 3 bases, with 16 bases remaining between them. The CDR3 here is CASSEERAGMFGNTIYF. CDR3 sequence (DNA): TGTGCCAGCAGTGAAGAACGGGCGGGGATGTTTGGAAACACCATATATTTT.

J is TRBJ2-7 and V is TRBV6-5; 12 bases match TRBD2. The V and J ends lost 5 bases and 6 bases, in that order; junction bases with no gene match: 2. The CDR3 is 13 residues long. CDR1 and CDR2 (germline): MNHEY, SVGAGI. CDR3 coding DNA: TGTGCCAGCAGTCGGACTAGCGGGATCGAGCAGTACTTC. Protein sequence: CASSRTSGIEQYF.

V gene TRBV6-5 combines with J gene TRBJ2-2; maybe TRBD1 (5 bases). This CDR3 region has 14 residues. V gave up 11 bases and J gave up 6 bases, with 19 bases separating them. CDR1 is MNHEY, CDR2 SVGAGI, per germline. CDR3 coding DNA: TGTGCCGGAACCCTAGAAGGGGTTGCCGGGGAGCTGTTTTTT. Amino acids: CAGTLEGVAGELFF.

The gene calls are TRBV18 and TRBJ2-2; TRBD1 aligns across 10 bases. From germline, CDR1 is KGHSH and CDR2 LQKENI. The CDR3 extends over 17 amino acids. V lost 4 bases, J lost 5 bases, and 10 bases stayed unmatched. CDR3 loop: CASSLTTGGAYTGELFF. CDR3 coding DNA: TGTGCCAGCTCACTTACGACAGGGGGCGCCTATACCGGGGAGCTGTTTTTT.

The rearrangement joins TRBV28 to TRBJ1-5; a weak D match, TRBD1 (6 bases). The germline V and J ends were trimmed by 4 bases and 2 bases, with 15 bases remaining between them. Germline-derived CDR1 and CDR2 are MDHEN and SYDVKM. This CDR3 is built from 16 residues. The chain's CDR3 is CASSSLQGSGNQPQHF. CDR3 sequence (DNA): TGTGCCAGCAGTTCACTACAGGGTTCGGGCAATCAGCCCCAGCATTTT.

This sequence joins TRBV27 and TRBJ1-2; 9 bases fit TRBD1. The CDR3 has 16 residues. Trimming at V came to 5 bases and at J to 4 bases, leaving 11 bases not matched to a gene. Germline-derived CDR1 and CDR2 are MNHEY and SMNVEV (reference sequence). CDR3 residues: CASSHRQGVSIYGYTF. In DNA, the CDR3 is TGTGCCAGCAGTCACCGACAGGGGGTGTCGATCTATGGCTACACCTTC.

The rearrangement links TRBV7-6 to TRBJ2-1; 10 nucleotides line up with TRBD1. V lost 0 bases, J lost 2 bases, and 1 base stayed unmatched. The CDR3 runs 16 residues. The germline CDR1 and CDR2 sequences are SGHVS and FNYEAQ. The chain's CDR3 is CASSLAGQGAYNEQFF. DNA of the CDR3: TGTGCCAGCAGCTTAGCAGGACAGGGGGCCTACAATGAGCAGTTCTTC.

There are a few counts of this clone. The genes are TRBV6-6 and TRBJ1-2; D is perhaps TRBD1 (5 bases). The CDR3 totals 13 residues. V lost 8 bases and J lost 7, with 17 bases in between. Germline assignment: CDR1 MNHNY and CDR2 SVGAGI (reference sequence). This CDR3 reads CASAAALGGGYTF. The CDR3 bases are TGTGCCAGCGCGGCTGCCCTGGGGGGTGGCTACACCTTC.

This clone is a singleton in its sample. The chain links TRBV7-9 to TRBJ2-7; 9 bases line up with TRBD2. CDR3 size: 15 residues. The ends lost 5 bases at V and 5 bases at J; junction bases unmatched: 10. Germline CDR1 reads SEHNR; CDR2 reads FQNEAQ (reference sequence). CDR3 sequence (DNA): TGTGCCAGCAGCCCCCGCGGGGGGGGCGCGGACGAGCAGTACTTC. Protein sequence: CASSPRGGGADEQYF.

This chain connects TRBV10-1 to TRBJ2-3; D remains ambiguous. Germline V gene lookup returns CDR1 WNHNN and CDR2 SYGVQD (reference sequence). Trimming cost V 2 bases and J 1 base, with 4 bases left between them. This CDR3 contains 13 residues. The CDR3 coding sequence is TGCGCCAGCAGTGAGCCGGGCACAGATACGCAGTATTTT. This encodes CASSEPGTDTQYF.